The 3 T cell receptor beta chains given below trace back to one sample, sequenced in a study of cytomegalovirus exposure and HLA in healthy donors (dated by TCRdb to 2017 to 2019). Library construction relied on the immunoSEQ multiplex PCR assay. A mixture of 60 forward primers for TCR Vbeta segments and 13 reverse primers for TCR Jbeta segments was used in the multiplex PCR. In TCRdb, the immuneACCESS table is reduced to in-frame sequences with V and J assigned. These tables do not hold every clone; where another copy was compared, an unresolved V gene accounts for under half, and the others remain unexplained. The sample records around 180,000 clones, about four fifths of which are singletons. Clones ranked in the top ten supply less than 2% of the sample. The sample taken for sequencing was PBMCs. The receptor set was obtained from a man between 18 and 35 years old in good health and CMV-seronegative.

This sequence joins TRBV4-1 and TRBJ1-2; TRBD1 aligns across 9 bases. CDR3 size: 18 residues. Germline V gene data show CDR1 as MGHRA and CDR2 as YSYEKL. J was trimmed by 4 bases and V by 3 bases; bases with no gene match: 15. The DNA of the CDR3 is TGCGCCAGCAGCCACTCACATTGGGACAGGGAAGGAAGCTATGGCTACACCTTC. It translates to CASSHSHWDREGSYGYTF.

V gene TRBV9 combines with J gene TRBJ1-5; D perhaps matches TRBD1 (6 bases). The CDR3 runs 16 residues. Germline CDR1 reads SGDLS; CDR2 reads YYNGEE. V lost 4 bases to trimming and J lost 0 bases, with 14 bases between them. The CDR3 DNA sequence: TGTGCCAGCAGCTCCCGAAGGGGGGGTAGCAATCAGCCCCAGCATTTT. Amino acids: CASSSRRGGSNQPQHF.

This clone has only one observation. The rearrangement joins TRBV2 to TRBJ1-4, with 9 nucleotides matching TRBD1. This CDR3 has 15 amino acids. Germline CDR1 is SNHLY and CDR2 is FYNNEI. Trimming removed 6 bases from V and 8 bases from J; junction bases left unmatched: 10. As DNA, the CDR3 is TGTGCCAGCAGGGCCCACAGGGGGCGCGACGAAAAACTGTTTTTT. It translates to CASRAHRGRDEKLFF.